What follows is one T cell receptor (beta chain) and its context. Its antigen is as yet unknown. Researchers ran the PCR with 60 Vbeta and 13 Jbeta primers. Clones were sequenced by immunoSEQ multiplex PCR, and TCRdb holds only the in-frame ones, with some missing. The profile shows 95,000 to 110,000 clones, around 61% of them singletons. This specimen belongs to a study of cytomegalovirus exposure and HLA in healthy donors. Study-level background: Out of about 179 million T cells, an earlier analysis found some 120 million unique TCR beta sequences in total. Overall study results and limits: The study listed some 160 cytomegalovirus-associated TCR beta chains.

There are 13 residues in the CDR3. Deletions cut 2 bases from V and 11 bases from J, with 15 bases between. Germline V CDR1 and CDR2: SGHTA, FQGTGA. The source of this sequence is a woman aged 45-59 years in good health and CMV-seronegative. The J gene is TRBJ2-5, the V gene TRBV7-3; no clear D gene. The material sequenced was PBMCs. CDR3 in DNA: TGTGCCAGCAGCTTATTAGGATCTACGGAGCAGTACTTC. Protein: CASSLLGSTEQYF.